One and the same sample provided the 11 T cell receptor beta chains below, sequenced in a study of identical twins. Each CDR3 protein gets one entry after TCRdb re-called the 5' RACE reads with MiXCR. The sample lists under 300,000 distinct CDR3 sequences, roughly 13% occurring once. A further study also used this sample, focusing on yellow fever vaccine responses in identical twins.

Input material: memory (CD45RO+) T cells sorted from blood. All receptors come from a woman under 30 in good health.

This clonotype was seen at least ten times. The rearrangement links TRBV7-6 to TRBJ2-1; D is uncertain. The V end was cut by 1 base, the J end by 5 bases, with 6 bases between. The length of the CDR3 is 13 residues. From germline, CDR1 is SGHVS and CDR2 FNYEAQ. The DNA of the CDR3 is TGTGCCAGCAGCTTAGGGATGAACAATGAGCAGTTCTTC. Translating it yields CASSLGMNNEQFF.

This chain uses TRBV15 with TRBJ2-2, with TRBD1 matching 8 bases. The V gene's germline CDR1 is LNHNV and CDR2 YYDKDF (reference sequence). CDR3 length equals 18 residues. V gave up 0 bases and J gave up 4 bases; unmatched junction bases: 10. The CDR3 DNA is TGTGCCACCAGCAGAGATATTCATGGACAGGGCGGCACCGGGGAGCTGTTTTTT. It codes for CATSRDIHGQGGTGELFF.

Only a few counts were recorded for this clonotype. The chain links TRBV12-3 or TRBV12-4 to TRBJ2-1, with no clear D. With 5 bases removed from V and 5 bases from J, the gap between germline ends came to 13 bases. The CDR3 consists of 14 residues. CDR3 in DNA: TGTGCCAGCAGTCCCTCCCCGGCAGACAATGAGCAGTTCTTC. Translated: CASSPSPADNEQFF.

This clonotype was counted between two and nine times. This CDR3 reads CASSDHRGTEAFF. The CDR3 DNA sequence: TGCGCCAGCAGCGATCACAGGGGCACTGAAGCTTTCTTT. The chain recombines TRBV5-1 with TRBJ1-1, with TRBD1 matching 7 bases. Per germline, CDR1 SGHRS and CDR2 YFSETQ. V dropped 4 bases and J dropped 4; count of bases not matched to a gene: 4. This CDR3 spans 13 amino acids.

The V call is TRBV15, the J call TRBJ2-7, with D unclear. Germline V gene sequence: CDR1 LNHNV, CDR2 YYDKDF (reference sequence). This CDR3 has 18 amino acids. V lost 0 bases, J lost 6 bases, and 24 bases lay in between. CDR3 residues: CATSREMGLQGRMGEQYF. The DNA of the CDR3 is TGTGCCACCAGCAGAGAGATGGGCCTTCAAGGACGAATGGGCGAGCAGTACTTC.

This clonotype was seen repeatedly, ten times or more. The chain links TRBV7-2 to TRBJ1-6, with TRBD1 matching 9 bases. Germline V gene lookup returns CDR1 SGHTA and CDR2 FQGNSA. The CDR3 contains 13 residues. V lost 5 bases, J lost 14 bases, and 7 bases stayed unmatched. Here the CDR3 reads CASSKQGASTLHF. Written as DNA, the CDR3 is TGTGCCAGCAGCAAACAGGGGGCGTCGACCCTCCACTTT. Variable domain in full (rest from reference TRBV7-2 and TRBJ1-6): GAGVSQSPSNKVTEKGKDVELRCDPISGHTALYWYRQSLGQGLEFLIYFQGNSAPDKSGLPSDRFSAERTGGSVSTLTIQRTQQEDSAVYLCASSKQGASTLHFGNGTRLTVT.

CDR3 sequence: CSVAGHTPQVGYNEQFF. The CDR3 region has the DNA TGCAGCGTTGCTGGGCACACCCCGCAAGTAGGTTACAATGAGCAGTTCTTC. This chain links TRBV29-1 with TRBJ2-1; D uncertain. This CDR3 is built from 17 residues. Germline CDR1 reads SQVTM; CDR2 reads ANQGSEA. V was trimmed by 4 bases and J by 4 bases, leaving 23 bases between them.

This clonotype was seen a handful of times. The V and J genes are TRBV19 and TRBJ2-5; 8 bases align to TRBD1. Germline CDR1 and CDR2: LNHDA and SQIVND (reference sequence). The CDR3 extends over 15 amino acids. Trimming removed 5 bases from V and 4 bases from J; junction bases left unmatched: 9. CDR3 sequence (DNA): TGTGCCAGTAGTCAAACAACAGGGGGGCTAGAGACCCAGTACTTC. Amino acids: CASSQTTGGLETQYF.

This chain joins TRBV7-8 and TRBJ2-1; 7 positions match TRBD1. Per the germline V gene, CDR1 is SGHVS and CDR2 is FQNEAQ. This CDR3 spans 15 amino acids. The V segment lost 7 bases and the J segment 4 bases; nucleotides outside the gene matches: 10. The CDR3 region has the DNA TGTGCCAGCACCCCAGGGGGTCCCCCTTACAATGAGCAGTTCTTC. Translating it yields CASTPGGPPYNEQFF.

The chain links TRBV6-7 to TRBJ1-3, with D possibly matching TRBD1 (6 bases). TRBV6-7 has ORF status, its function being uncertain. V was clipped by 11 bases and J by 1 base, with 15 bases between them. The CDR3 is 14 residues long. As DNA, the CDR3 is TGTGCCCGCCGAACGACAGGTTCTGGAAACACCATATATTTT. Its protein is CARRTTGSGNTIYF.

This clonotype was seen ten or more times. This chain uses TRBV5-1 with TRBJ2-5; weak D call: TRBD1 (6 bases). CDR1 and CDR2 from the germline V gene are SGHRS and YFSETQ. V was cut by 3 bases and J by 5 bases, with 11 bases left in between. The CDR3 length is 13 residues. The chain's CDR3 is CASSYQGRETQYF. CDR3 DNA: TGCGCCAGCAGCTATCAGGGGCGCGAGACCCAGTACTTC.